These 3 T cell receptor beta chains originate from one sample sequenced in a study of blood T cell repertoires in COVID-19. TCRdb's table, derived via immunoSEQ multiplex PCR, lists solely in-frame clones and lacks some. The table includes roughly 70,000 clones, about 80% detected once. Sequencing was done on a sample of peripheral blood. The receptors were sampled from a man in his sixties or seventies who had recovered from COVID-19.

The chain has TRBV6-5 and TRBJ2-3, with 8 bases that match TRBD1. V lost 6 bases and J lost 8; bases outside the gene matches: 10. Germline CDR1 reads MNHEY; CDR2 reads SVGAGI. The CDR3 runs to 14 residues. The CDR3 sequence: CASRTTGEGVTQYF. The CDR3 nucleotides read TGTGCCAGCAGGACGACAGGGGAAGGAGTTACGCAGTATTTT.

The rearrangement joins TRBV7-8 to TRBJ1-2; 8 bases are a match to TRBD1. J lost 0 bases, V lost 5 bases, and 8 bases had no gene match. This CDR3 is built from 16 residues. The germline V gene has CDR1 SGHVS and CDR2 FQNEAQ. For the CDR3, the DNA is TGTGCCAGCAGCCCGGGGGGCAGGGGGCCTAACTATGGCTACACCTTC. This translates into CASSPGGRGPNYGYTF. Supplemented by reference TRBV7-8 and TRBJ1-2, the full variable domain reads GAGVSQSPRYKVAKRGQDVALRCDPISGHVSLFWYQQALGQGPEFLTYFQNEAQLDKSGLPSDRFFAERPEGSVSTLKIQRTQQEDSAVYLCASSPGGRGPNYGYTFGSGTRLTVV.

The chain carries TRBV5-4 and TRBJ1-2, with D possibly matching TRBD1 (5 bases). There are 12 residues in the CDR3. Germline loops: CDR1 SGHNT, CDR2 YYREEE (reference sequence). The ends were cut back, 3 bases at V and 7 bases at J, with 10 bases in the middle. The CDR3 DNA is TGTGCCAGCAGCTCGCAGGGTGGTGGCTACACCTTC. This codes for CASSSQGGGYTF. The full variable domain, with the rest looked up from reference TRBV5-4 and TRBJ1-2, is ETGVTQSPTHLIKTRGQQVTLRCSSQSGHNTVSWYQQALGQGPQFIFQYYREEENGRGNFPPRFSGLQFPNYSSELNVNALELDDSALYLCASSSQGGGYTFGSGTRLTVV.